One sample yielded the 6 T cell receptor beta chains listed below, sequenced in a study of cytomegalovirus exposure and HLA in healthy donors. The PCR had 60 Vbeta and 13 Jbeta primers. Here immunoSEQ multiplex PCR was the method, and the copy in TCRdb shows in-frame clones only, minus some. Of about 180,000 clones in the sample, roughly 80% are singletons; the top ten hold roughly 1.4%. Sequenced: PBMCs. The receptors originated from a girl under 18 in good health and CMV-seropositive.

The CDR3 here is CASSLGGWRGTNEKLFF. For the CDR3, the DNA is TGTGCCAGCAGCTTGGGCGGGTGGCGGGGAACTAATGAAAAACTGTTTTTT. V usage is TRBV11-2 and J usage is TRBJ1-4, with no clear D. Germline CDR1 SGHAT, CDR2 FQNNGV. The CDR3 covers 17 residues. Between the trimmed V and J ends, which lost 3 bases and 1 base, there was a span of 15 bases.

With respect to this clone: The junction departs from the called germline gene at one end, perhaps through a read error. This sequence joins TRBV7-9 and TRBJ2-3, with TRBD2 identical over 8 bases. Germline V CDR1 and CDR2: SEHNR, FQNEAQ (reference sequence). The CDR3 covers 13 residues. CDR3 sequence: CASSLAETSARDF. Here the CDR3 DNA reads TGTGCCAGCAGCTTAGCGGAGACTAGCGCGAGAGATTTT. Complete variable domain (other parts from reference TRBV7-9 and TRBJ2-3): DTGVSQNPRHKITKRGQNVTFRCDPISEHNRLYWYRQTLGQGPEFLTYFQNEAQLEKSRLLSDRFSAERPKGSFSTLEIQRTEQGDSAMYLCASSLAETSARDFGPGTRLTVL.

This clone was found a few times. The chain has TRBV4-1 and TRBJ2-1; TRBD2 matches at 8 bases. This CDR3 spans 14 amino acids. Germline CDR1 MGHRA, CDR2 YSYEKL. V was clipped by 6 bases and J by 2 bases; unmatched bases: 3. CDR3 bases: TGCGCCAGCAGTCATAGCGGGACCTACAATGAGCAGTTCTTC. The encoded protein is CASSHSGTYNEQFF.

This chain uses TRBV15 with TRBJ2-3; 9 bases fit TRBD1. Germline values: CDR1 LNHNV, CDR2 YYDKDF (reference sequence). V lost 6 bases and J lost 1; bases outside the gene matches: 2. The CDR3 length is 14 residues. The CDR3 coding sequence is TGTGCCACCAGGGGACAGGGAGGCACAGATACGCAGTATTTT. Protein product: CATRGQGGTDTQYF.

The genes are TRBV6-5 and TRBJ2-7; 9 bases fit TRBD2. In germline, CDR1 is MNHEY, CDR2 SVGAGI. The CDR3 sequence is 15 residues long. With V trimmed by 4 bases and J by 3 bases, 7 bases remained unmatched. The CDR3 DNA reads as TGTGCCAGCAGTTTCGCCTTAGCGGGAGTCTACGAGCAGTACTTC. Amino acids: CASSFALAGVYEQYF.

The genes are TRBV19 and TRBJ2-1, with 9 bases fitting TRBD2. The V and J ends lost 5 bases and 4 bases, in that order; junction bases with no gene match: 6. The germline gives CDR1 LNHDA, CDR2 SQIVND (reference sequence). The CDR3 is made up of 15 amino acids. CDR3 sequence: CASSRYSGSYNEQFF. As DNA, the CDR3 is TGTGCCAGTAGTCGGTATAGCGGGAGTTACAATGAGCAGTTCTTC.